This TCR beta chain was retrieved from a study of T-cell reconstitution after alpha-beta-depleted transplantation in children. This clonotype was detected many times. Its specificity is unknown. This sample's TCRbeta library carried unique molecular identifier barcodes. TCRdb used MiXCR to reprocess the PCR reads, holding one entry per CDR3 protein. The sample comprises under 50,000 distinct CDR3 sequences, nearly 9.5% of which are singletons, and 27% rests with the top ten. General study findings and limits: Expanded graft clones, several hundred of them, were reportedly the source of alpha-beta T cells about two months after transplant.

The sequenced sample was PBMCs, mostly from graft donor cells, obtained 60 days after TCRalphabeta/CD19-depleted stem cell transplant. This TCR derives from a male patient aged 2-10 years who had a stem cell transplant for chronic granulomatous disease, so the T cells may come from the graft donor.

The CDR3: CASSQTRFLSYEQYF. In nucleotides, the CDR3 is TGCGCCAGCAGCCAAACTCGATTCCTCTCCTACGAGCAGTACTTC. This chain uses TRBV4-3 with TRBJ2-7; D is uncertain. V was cut by 2 bases and J by 0 bases, with 11 bases left in between. The germline V gene has CDR1 LGHNA and CDR2 YSLEER. This CDR3 spans 15 amino acids.